A selection of T cell receptor beta chains follows, all from one sample in a study of CD8+ T cells in alopecia areata. The protocol was immunoSEQ multiplex PCR, while the TCRdb copy is restricted to in-frame clones and leaves out a portion. The repertoire has some 200,000 clones, around two fifths of them found once; the top ten carry approximately 2.9%. The sequencing used CD4+ T cells sorted from blood, collected between weeks 36 and 40, from a patient treated with tofacitinib. These receptors came from a human donor with alopecia areata. Both conserved end residues are trimmed from each CDR3.

>TRBV30|TRBJ1-3
AWSVRPFGRAAGNTIY
>TRBV29-1|TRBJ1-1
SAEGQLNTEAF
>TRBV6-6|TRBJ1-5
ASSTGVGGNQPQH
>TRBV30|TRBJ1-5
AWSLQGGNQPQH
>TRBV6-5|TRBJ1-1
ASSYRQSMNTEAF
>TRBV18|TRBJ2-7
ASSPTRTGGSEQY
>TRBV23-1|TRBJ2-1
ASSQPRKRTSGRGNEQF
>TRBV4-1|TRBJ1-2
ASSQAEDGLGYT
>TRBV5-1|TRBJ2-1
ASSLGTGGNNEQF
>TRBV30|TRBJ2-2
AWIRRDLLTGELF
>TRBV29-1|TRBJ1-2
SVEPQGAYGYT
>TRBV30|TRBJ2-1
AWDRTSGRGEQF
>TRBV2|TRBJ2-7
ASTRRRQSYEQY
>TRBV7-2|TRBJ2-3
ASSSGQTSDTQY